The clone carrying this T cell receptor (beta chain) was picked up many times. What it binds is not known. V lost 6 bases, J lost 4 bases, and 13 bases lay in between. CDR3 length equals 14 residues. This entry belongs to a study of CD8 T cells in ankylosing spondylitis. General study findings and limits: Blood from ankylosing spondylitis patients appeared to carry a characteristic roughly 8-variant TCR beta motif. Certain motif variants had earlier been reported in reactive arthritis synovial fluid and blood. As reported, disease-linked clones showed significant enrichment in matched ankylosing spondylitis synovial fluid.

Molecular-barcoded quantitative 5'-RACE produced these TCR beta libraries. MiXCR, run by TCRdb on the 5' RACE reads, gives a single entry per CDR3 protein. The sample lists 300,000 to 350,000 distinct CDR3 sequences; roughly 20% were seen once. The TCR sequence derives from a female donor with ankylosing spondylitis or in good health (not recorded which). The genes are TRBV12-3 or TRBV12-4 and TRBJ1-5; D possibly corresponds to TRBD1 (6 bases). The sequencing input was blood, either unsorted or a sorted T cell fraction (not recorded which). CDR3 residues: CASSWGPGNQPQHF. The CDR3 nucleotides are TGTGCCAGCAGCTGGGGGCCAGGAAATCAGCCCCAGCATTTT.